These 25 T cell receptor beta chains came from one sample sequenced in a study of blood T cell repertoires in COVID-19. TCRdb keeps only in-frame clones here, not all; method: immunoSEQ multiplex PCR. Of 25,000 to 30,000 clones listed, 80% to 90% are singletons. Material: peripheral blood. The receptors come from a human donor in a cohort sampled during active COVID-19.

This clone was detected a few times. The chain combines TRBV3-1 (or the pseudogene TRBV3-2) with TRBJ1-1; TRBD1 is a possible D gene (6 bases). With 2 bases removed from V and 2 bases from J, the gap between germline ends came to 21 bases. The CDR3 runs to 18 residues. The germline gives CDR1 LGHDT, CDR2 YNNKEL (reference sequence). CDR3 DNA: TGTGCCAGCAGCCAAAGTCGACGACAGGCCCGGAAAAACACTGAAGCTTTCTTT. Its translation is CASSQSRRQARKNTEAFF.

The rearrangement links TRBV24-1 to TRBJ2-5; unclear D gene. This CDR3 spans 15 amino acids. The germline V gene encodes CDR1 KGHDR and CDR2 SFDVKD. Trimming removed 3 bases from V and 1 base from J, with 11 bases in between. In DNA form, the CDR3 reads TGTGCCACCAGTGATCCCGCTAACCGCCAAGAGACCCAGTACTTC. Translation: CATSDPANRQETQYF.

This chain connects TRBV7-8 to TRBJ2-1, with D possibly TRBD1 on 5 matching bases. The CDR3 loop spans 15 amino acids. Germline V gives CDR1 SGHVS, CDR2 FQNEAQ. Between the trimmed V and J ends, which lost 5 bases and 0 bases, there was a span of 11 bases. The CDR3 DNA follows: TGTGCCAGCAGCCTGGACATTAGCTCCTACAATGAGCAGTTCTTC. Protein sequence: CASSLDISSYNEQFF.

The rearrangement links TRBV11-3 to TRBJ2-5, with 10 positions matching TRBD2. CDR1 is SGHNT and CDR2 is YENEEA in the germline V gene. Trimming removed 4 bases from V and 1 base from J; junction bases left unmatched: 0. The CDR3 runs to 14 residues. The CDR3 nucleotides are TGTGCCAGCAGCTCTAGCGGGGGCCAAGAGACCCAGTACTTC. It yields the protein CASSSSGGQETQYF.

The rearrangement uses TRBV5-4 and TRBJ2-5; D might be TRBD1 (5 bases). V dropped 1 base and J dropped 4 bases, with 17 bases sitting between them. This CDR3 contains 16 residues. In germline, CDR1 is SGHNT, CDR2 YYREEE (reference sequence). The CDR3 reads CASSLKGNRKVETQYF. Here the CDR3 DNA reads TGTGCCAGCAGCTTGAAGGGGAATAGGAAAGTAGAGACCCAGTACTTC.

The chain employs TRBV3-1 (or the pseudogene TRBV3-2) and TRBJ2-5; D unclear. Per germline, CDR1 LGHDT and CDR2 YNNKEL (reference sequence). V was pared by 5 bases and J by 0 bases, with 16 bases between. CDR3 length: 16 residues. In DNA form, the CDR3 reads TGTGCCAGCAGCACCAACTCCGAGCCTCACCAAGAGACCCAGTACTTC. Translation gives CASSTNSEPHQETQYF.

The chain employs TRBV4-2 and TRBJ1-3; the D is unclear. Germline lookup yields CDR1 LGHNA and CDR2 YNFKEQ. The CDR3 totals 15 residues. V dropped 0 bases and J dropped 4 bases, with 10 bases sitting between them. The CDR3 spells CASSQERAGGNTIYF. In DNA, the CDR3 is TGTGCCAGCAGCCAAGAACGGGCGGGCGGAAACACCATATATTTT.

The chain combines TRBV20-1 with TRBJ2-7; D unresolved. CDR1 is DFQATT and CDR2 is SNEGSKA in the germline V gene (reference sequence). The V end was cut by 3 bases, the J end by 4 bases, with 4 bases between. The CDR3 runs to 10 residues. The CDR3 DNA follows: TGCAGTGCTAGTCCGTACGAGCAGTACTTC. Amino acid sequence: CSASPYEQYF.

V gene TRBV2 combines with J gene TRBJ2-7; 7 bases fit TRBD1. This CDR3 is 13 amino acids long. V lost 6 bases to trimming and J lost 3 bases; unmatched junction nucleotides: 5. Germline-derived CDR1 and CDR2 are SNHLY and FYNNEI. The CDR3 DNA sequence: TGTGCCAGCAGGGTGGGACAGTTCTACGAGCAGTACTTC. This translates into CASRVGQFYEQYF.

The genes are TRBV2 and TRBJ2-3, with TRBD2 matching 9 bases. V shed 6 bases and J 6 bases; nucleotides not matched to a gene: 7. The CDR3 extends over 14 amino acids. Germline V gene data show CDR1 as SNHLY and CDR2 as FYNNEI. The CDR3 reads CASRRLAEGDTQYF. DNA of the CDR3: TGTGCCAGCAGAAGACTAGCGGAGGGGGATACGCAGTATTTT.

This rearrangement joins TRBV29-1 to TRBJ2-5; the D is unclear. Trimming took 3 bases from V and 2 from J, leaving 13 bases between them. Germline CDR1 and CDR2: SQVTM and ANQGSEA. There are 14 residues in the CDR3. CDR3 nucleotide sequence: TGCAGCGTTGACCCCTCGACTGGGCAAGAGACCCAGTACTTC. Its translation is CSVDPSTGQETQYF.

The chain employs TRBV3-1 (or the pseudogene TRBV3-2) and TRBJ2-1, with D tentatively TRBD2 (5 bases). Germline loops: CDR1 LGHDT, CDR2 YNNKEL (reference sequence). Trimming pared 3 bases from V and 7 bases from J, leaving 10 bases between. The CDR3 loop spans 13 amino acids. The CDR3 region has the DNA TGTGCCAGCAGCCACCTTCCGGGGAATGAGCAGTTCTTC. Protein sequence: CASSHLPGNEQFF.

V and J are TRBV19 and TRBJ2-3; the match to TRBD2 covers 7 bases. The CDR3 has 15 residues. Germline CDR1 reads LNHDA; CDR2 reads SQIVND (reference sequence). With 5 bases clipped from V and 3 bases from J, the junction kept 8 bases outside the gene matches. CDR3 DNA: TGTGCCAGTAGTCCTCGGGGGGTAAGAACAGATACGCAGTATTTT. Translation: CASSPRGVRTDTQYF.

The J gene is TRBJ2-5, the V gene TRBV14, with no clear D. The germline V and J ends were trimmed by 2 bases and 1 base, with 8 bases remaining between them. Germline CDR1 and CDR2: SGHDN and FVKESK. This CDR3 region has 14 residues. CDR3 amino acids: CASSQLAVQETQYF. DNA of the CDR3: TGTGCCAGCAGCCAATTGGCGGTCCAAGAGACCCAGTACTTC.

This chain uses TRBV3-1 (or the pseudogene TRBV3-2) with TRBJ2-1; D not certain. CDR3 length: 12 amino acids. CDR1 LGHDT and CDR2 YNNKEL come from the germline V gene (reference sequence). V lost 3 bases to trimming and J lost 4 bases, with 4 bases between them. The CDR3 sequence is CASSQRYNEQFF. CDR3 bases: TGTGCCAGCAGCCAGCGGTACAATGAGCAGTTCTTC.

V and J are TRBV18 and TRBJ1-1, with TRBD1 matching 7 bases. Trimming cost V 3 bases and J 1 base; bases outside gene matches: 5. The CDR3 is 15 residues long. The V gene's germline CDR1 is KGHSH and CDR2 LQKENI. CDR3 protein: CASSPIQGRNTEAFF. DNA for the CDR3: TGTGCCAGCTCACCCATACAGGGGAGGAACACTGAAGCTTTCTTT.

The V gene is TRBV6-6, the J gene TRBJ2-3; 10 bases line up with TRBD2. The V segment lost 5 bases and the J segment 7 bases; nucleotides outside the gene matches: 15. CDR1 is MNHNY, CDR2 SVGAGI, per germline (reference sequence). The CDR3 runs 17 residues. In nucleotides, the CDR3 is TGTGCCAGCAGTCGTAGCGGGGGGCCATTTCTCGGGAATACGCAGTATTTT. It codes for CASSRSGGPFLGNTQYF.

Only one count was recorded for this clone. The chain employs TRBV28 and TRBJ2-1; TRBD2 matches at 8 bases. CDR1 is MDHEN and CDR2 is SYDVKM in the germline V gene. The CDR3 sequence is 14 residues long. V lost 6 bases and J lost 6; bases outside the gene matches: 7. CDR3 nucleotides: TGTGCCAGCAGCCTCGGGGGGGCCGTCAATGAGCAGTTCTTC. Protein: CASSLGGAVNEQFF.

The gene calls are TRBV7-9 and TRBJ1-2; TRBD1 aligns across 12 bases. The CDR3 is made up of 17 amino acids. Germline V CDR1 and CDR2: SEHNR, FQNEAQ (reference sequence). J gave up 6 bases and V 6 bases, and 14 bases lay outside the gene matches. The DNA of the CDR3 is TGTGCCAGCAGTTGGATTGCCGGGACAGGGGGCAGTGATGGCTACACCTTC. Translated, it gives CASSWIAGTGGSDGYTF.

The rearrangement joins TRBV3-1 (or the pseudogene TRBV3-2) to TRBJ1-4; no reliable D call. CDR1 and CDR2 (germline): LGHDT, YNNKEL (reference sequence). The CDR3 consists of 13 residues. V shed 1 base and J shed 4 bases, with 4 bases lying between them. This chain's CDR3 is CASSQVSNEKLFF. DNA for the CDR3: TGTGCCAGCAGCCAAGTCAGTAATGAAAAACTGTTTTTT.

CDR3 in DNA: TGTGCCAGCAGCTTGGACAGGGGGGGCTACGAGCAGTACTTC. It yields the protein CASSLDRGGYEQYF. The chain employs TRBV5-5 and TRBJ2-7; tentative D call: TRBD1 (8 bases). Per the germline V gene, CDR1 is SGHKS and CDR2 is YYEKEE (reference sequence). CDR3 size: 14 residues. Trimming shortened V by 0 bases and J by 3 bases, and 10 bases separated the two germline ends.

The chain links TRBV5-8 to TRBJ2-4; 7 nucleotides align to TRBD1. The CDR3 length is 16 residues. The germline V gene encodes CDR1 SGHTS and CDR2 YDEGEE. Losses at the gene ends were 4 bases for V and 0 bases for J; bases not matched to a gene: 7. CDR3 amino acids: CASSEGTVTAKNIQYF. The CDR3 region has the DNA TGTGCCAGCAGCGAAGGGACAGTAACAGCCAAAAACATTCAGTACTTC.

The chain recombines TRBV27 with TRBJ2-5; D is unclear. Per the germline V gene, CDR1 is MNHEY and CDR2 is SMNVEV (reference sequence). The CDR3 sequence is 13 residues long. Trimming cost V 5 bases and J 7 bases, with 14 bases left between them. CDR3: CASSPPPAGTQYF. The DNA for the CDR3 is TGTGCCAGCAGTCCCCCCCCAGCAGGGACCCAGTACTTC.

The chain carries TRBV7-8 and TRBJ1-1, with TRBD1 matching 7 bases. J lost 8 bases, V lost 5 bases, and 11 bases had no gene match. Per germline, CDR1 SGHVS and CDR2 FQNEAQ. The CDR3 loop spans 14 amino acids. The CDR3 loop reads CASSSQTGTSEAFF. DNA for the CDR3: TGTGCCAGCAGCAGTCAGACAGGGACTAGCGAAGCTTTCTTT.

The chain joins TRBV11-3 to TRBJ2-7, with 8 bases matching TRBD1. Germline V gene sequence: CDR1 SGHNT, CDR2 YENEEA. V was clipped by 7 bases and J by 2 bases; unmatched bases: 4. CDR3 size: 13 residues. The CDR3 coding sequence is TGTGCCAGCACTCGGACAGGGCCCTACGAGCAGTACTTC. This gives the protein CASTRTGPYEQYF.